The entry below gives a single TCR beta chain sequence along with its context. What it binds is not known. These data come from a study of cytomegalovirus exposure and HLA in healthy donors. Study-level results: The authors later found TCR association rates varying by HLA locus, with DRB1 most and HLA-C fewest. In vitro confirmation showed three CMV-associated chains to be CMV antigen specific.

Primers for the PCR totalled 60 Vbeta and 13 Jbeta. Some clones are missing from TCRdb's copy, which holds only in-frame ones; the method was immunoSEQ multiplex PCR. The top ten hold around 3.3% of the sample, which has roughly 69,000 clones, more than 75% seen once. The CDR3 covers 14 residues. With V trimmed by 3 bases and J by 6 bases, 2 bases remained unmatched. Germline CDR1 is SGHNT and CDR2 is YYREEE (reference sequence). The chain is built from TRBV5-4 and TRBJ2-3; TRBD2 aligns across 12 bases. The receptor was isolated from a man between 18 and 35 years old in good health and CMV-seronegative. The sample was PBMCs. CDR3 DNA: TGTGCCAGCAGCTCTGGACTAGCGGGGGATACGCAGTATTTT. Translated: CASSSGLAGDTQYF.